These 24 T cell receptor beta chains came from one sample sequenced in a study of regulatory T cells in long-lasting Graves disease. In building TCR beta libraries, iRepertoire HTBI primers were used together with Arm-PCR of CDR3 regions. TCRdb used MiXCR to reprocess the multiplex PCR reads, holding one entry per CDR3 protein. The data contain about 440,000 distinct CDR3 sequences, less than 20% of them singletons. The time point is: newly diagnosed GD, antithyroid drugs for less than 3 months. PBMC RNA served as the TCR library source. The sample was also reused in another study, on T cells in Graves' hyperthyroidism and ophthalmopathy.

This sample comprised peripheral blood mononuclear cells (PBMCs), obtained at new diagnosis, from a patient treated with antithyroid drugs. These receptors all come from a woman aged 25 to 39 with Graves disease.

This clonotype was counted many times. The rearrangement uses TRBV28 and TRBJ2-7, with D perhaps assigned TRBD1 or TRBD2 (6 bases each). Trimming cost V 5 bases and J 5 bases, with 22 bases left between them. From germline, CDR1 is MDHEN and CDR2 SYDVKM. This CDR3 is built from 16 residues. CDR3 sequence reads: CASSPAAGTPRNEQYF. The CDR3 DNA sequence: TGTGCCAGCAGTCCCGCGGCGGGGACACCTAGGAACGAGCAGTACTTC. The complete variable domain, with remaining parts taken from reference TRBV28 and TRBJ2-7, reads DVKVTQSSRYLVKRTGEKVFLECVQDMDHENMFWYRQDPGLGLRLIYFSYDVKMKEKGDIPEGYSVSREKKERFSLILESASTNQTSMYLCASSPAAGTPRNEQYFGPGTRLTVT.

The CDR3 DNA follows: TGTGCCAGCAGCCCGTCGCTAGTTCCCGGGGAGCTGTTTTTT. As protein: CASSPSLVPGELFF. V is TRBV9 and J is TRBJ2-2; no firm D call. Germline V CDR1 and CDR2: SGDLS, YYNGEE. The CDR3 is made up of 14 amino acids. Deletions cut 4 bases from V and 6 bases from J, with 13 bases between.

The chain employs TRBV6-2 or TRBV6-3 and TRBJ2-5; 7 positions agree with TRBD1. Germline CDR1 and CDR2: MNHEY and SVGEGT. The CDR3 runs 18 residues. Unmatched junction bases numbered 10, after V lost 0 bases and J lost 0 bases. This chain's CDR3 is CASSYSPGTVYHQETQYF. In DNA, the CDR3 is TGTGCCAGCAGTTACTCGCCCGGGACAGTGTATCACCAAGAGACCCAGTACTTC.

This clonotype was observed many times. The rearrangement joins TRBV6-1 to TRBJ1-5; TRBD1 matches at 7 bases. Germline V lookup: CDR1 MNHNS, CDR2 SASEGT. Trimming removed 5 bases from V and 6 bases from J; junction bases left unmatched: 13. The CDR3 has 16 residues. Written as DNA, the CDR3 is TGTGCCAGCAGTATATTCGGACAGGTTAAAGCTCAGCCCCAGCATTTT. Protein product: CASSIFGQVKAQPQHF.

This clonotype was recorded at least ten times. The V gene is TRBV28, the J gene TRBJ1-1, with no clear D. The CDR3 is 12 amino acids. Germline CDR1 reads MDHEN; CDR2 reads SYDVKM. V shed 6 bases and J shed 10 bases, with 15 bases lying between them. For the CDR3, the DNA is TGTGCCAGCAGGGGGTCCCCGGCAGGAGCTTTCTTT. This codes for CASRGSPAGAFF.

The CDR3 loop reads CASSQGLAGEDEQFF. The CDR3 coding sequence is TGCGCCAGCAGCCAAGGACTAGCGGGAGAGGATGAGCAGTTCTTC. The J gene is TRBJ2-1, the V gene TRBV4-3, with 12 bases that match TRBD2. CDR1 LGHNA and CDR2 YSLEER come from the germline V gene. V gave up 1 base and J gave up 8 bases; unmatched junction bases: 3. The CDR3 consists of 15 residues.

This clonotype was counted ten times or more. The chain employs TRBV28 and TRBJ1-1; no clear D. This CDR3 has 15 residues. Trimming cost V 3 bases and J 0 bases, with 11 bases left between them. Looked up from germline, CDR1 is MDHEN and CDR2 is SYDVKM. The CDR3: CASSFGQSMNTEAFF. For the CDR3, the DNA is TGTGCCAGCAGTTTCGGTCAGTCCATGAACACTGAAGCTTTCTTT.

This chain uses TRBV6-1 with TRBJ2-1; 8 bases are shared with TRBD2. The junction had 15 bases not matched to a gene; V was cut back by 10 bases and J by 7 bases. Per germline, CDR1 MNHNS and CDR2 SASEGT. The CDR3 is made up of 15 amino acids. The chain's CDR3 is CAIGTGGVGKNEQFF. The DNA for the CDR3 is TGTGCCATCGGGACGGGGGGGGTAGGTAAGAATGAGCAGTTCTTC.

This clonotype was counted ten times or more. The genes are TRBV28 and TRBJ2-5; unclear D gene. The CDR3 spans 13 residues. V gave up 6 bases and J gave up 9 bases, with 17 bases separating them. Germline V lookup: CDR1 MDHEN, CDR2 SYDVKM. The CDR3 sequence is CASSPNPPQPQYF. The CDR3 nucleotides are TGTGCCAGCAGCCCCAATCCCCCCCAGCCCCAGTACTTC.

This clonotype was observed many times. V gene TRBV10-3 combines with J gene TRBJ2-3; D is unresolved. Germline V gene data show CDR1 as ENHRY and CDR2 as SYGVKD. The CDR3 spans 13 residues. The V end was cut by 4 bases, the J end by 5 bases, with 10 bases between. The CDR3, as DNA: TGTGCCATCAGTGCCGTCGAAAAAGATACGCAGTATTTT. Its translation: CAISAVEKDTQYF.

This clonotype has a handful of counts. CDR3 sequence: CASSQDLTSYEQYF. The CDR3 DNA sequence: TGCGCCAGCAGCCAAGACCTGACTAGCTACGAGCAGTACTTC. V gene TRBV4-3 combines with J gene TRBJ2-7; a possible D gene is TRBD2 (6 bases). The length of the CDR3 is 14 residues. With 0 bases removed from V and 3 bases from J, the gap between germline ends came to 9 bases. The germline gives CDR1 LGHNA, CDR2 YSLEER.

A note on this clonotype: A read error may explain this, as a much larger clone is one base away. CDR3 residues: CASSFVNHGTSGFSGELSF. As DNA, the CDR3 is TGTGCCAGCAGTTTCGTAAATCACGGGACTAGCGGGTTCTCCGGGGAGCTGTCTTTT. The chain recombines TRBV12-3 or TRBV12-4 with TRBJ2-2, with 12 bases aligning to TRBD2. The CDR3 consists of 19 residues.

This clonotype was counted many times. The rearrangement links TRBV12-3 or TRBV12-4 to TRBJ2-1, with 10 bases aligning to TRBD2. The CDR3 spans 15 residues. Trimming at V came to 6 bases and at J to 7 bases, leaving 9 bases not matched to a gene. This CDR3 is CASRLDLAGANEQFF. As DNA, the CDR3 is TGTGCCAGCAGACTCGACCTAGCGGGAGCAAATGAGCAGTTCTTC.

This clonotype occurred a few times. The chain recombines TRBV28 with TRBJ1-5; 7 bases line up with TRBD1. The CDR3 is made up of 14 amino acids. CDR1 and CDR2 (germline): MDHEN, SYDVKM. With V trimmed by 4 bases and J by 4 bases, 4 bases remained unmatched. CDR3 sequence: CASSYDRVNQPQHF. CDR3 in DNA: TGTGCCAGCAGTTATGACAGGGTAAATCAGCCCCAGCATTTT.

Ten or more counts support this clonotype. The rearrangement joins TRBV7-8 to TRBJ2-4, with 7 positions matching TRBD1. The CDR3 is made up of 13 amino acids. V lost 2 bases to trimming and J lost 14 bases; unmatched junction nucleotides: 9. In germline, CDR1 is SGHVS, CDR2 FQNEAQ. The CDR3 here is CASSLNRDSSEYF. The CDR3 region has the DNA TGTGCCAGCAGCTTAAACCGGGACAGTTCTGAGTACTTC.

CDR3 DNA sequence: TGCGCCAGCAGCTTGGCGGCAGGGAGCTCCTACAATGAGCAGTTCTTC. Its translation: CASSLAAGSSYNEQFF. The gene calls are TRBV5-1 and TRBJ2-1, with D perhaps assigned TRBD1 or TRBD2 (5 bases each). The ends were cut back, 0 bases at V and 0 bases at J, with 10 bases in the middle. Germline CDR1 SGHRS, CDR2 YFSETQ. The CDR3 consists of 16 residues.

In this sample, this clonotype turned up a few times. This chain links TRBV7-2 with TRBJ2-5; 9 positions match TRBD2. The V and J ends lost 4 bases and 4 bases, in that order; junction bases with no gene match: 13. Germline assignment: CDR1 SGHTA and CDR2 FQGNSA. The length of the CDR3 is 17 residues. The DNA for the CDR3 is TGTGCCAGCAGCTACCAGGGGGGGCTAGCGGGATTAGAGACCCAGTACTTC. Translation: CASSYQGGLAGLETQYF.

This clonotype was detected many times. V is TRBV28 and J is TRBJ2-1; D not certain. With 5 bases removed from V and 6 bases from J, the gap between germline ends came to 11 bases. Germline V lookup: CDR1 MDHEN, CDR2 SYDVKM. The CDR3 has 13 amino acids. The CDR3 region is CASSQTLTNEQFF. The CDR3 bases are TGTGCCAGCAGTCAGACACTTACCAATGAGCAGTTCTTC.

As regards this clonotype: Since a much larger clone is just one base distant, this may be a read error. The rearrangement links TRBV6-2 or TRBV6-3 to TRBJ2-1, with D uncertain. The CDR3 consists of 12 residues. Germline V gene sequence: CDR1 MNHEY, CDR2 SVGEGT. Trimming left V 0 bases short and J 7 bases short, with 4 bases between. CDR3 sequence: CASSYSTNEQFF. Written as DNA, the CDR3 is TGTGCCAGCAGTTACTCGACTAATGAGCAGTTCTTC.

This clonotype was counted between two and nine times. The V gene is TRBV28, the J gene TRBJ1-2; TRBD1 agrees at 9 bases. The length of the CDR3 is 14 residues. CDR1 and CDR2 from the germline V gene are MDHEN and SYDVKM. With V trimmed by 8 bases and J by 7 bases, 11 bases remained unmatched. The DNA for the CDR3 is TGTGCCAGCCGACAGGGGGGGGGATCCGTTGGCTACACCTTC. The encoded protein is CASRQGGGSVGYTF.

This rearrangement joins TRBV20-1 to TRBJ2-7; no firm D call. Germline CDR1 reads DFQATT; CDR2 reads SNEGSKA (reference sequence). The CDR3 runs 13 residues. The V end was cut by 1 base, the J end by 3 bases, with 10 bases between. CDR3 sequence: CSARVWQDYEQYF. CDR3 nucleotide sequence: TGCAGTGCTAGAGTGTGGCAGGACTACGAGCAGTACTTC.

This clonotype was seen repeatedly, ten times or more. The chain employs TRBV2 and TRBJ1-2; 7 nucleotides align to TRBD1. J lost 4 bases, V lost 5 bases, and 10 bases had no gene match. Germline V lookup: CDR1 SNHLY, CDR2 FYNNEI. The CDR3 loop spans 15 amino acids. This CDR3 reads CASSPRQGHRYGYTF. The DNA for the CDR3 is TGTGCCAGCAGTCCCCGACAGGGACACCGCTATGGCTACACCTTC.

This clonotype was seen more than once but under ten times. This sequence joins TRBV14 and TRBJ2-1; weak D call: TRBD1 (5 bases). V was clipped by 7 bases and J by 0 bases, with 10 bases between them. Germline V gene sequence: CDR1 SGHDN, CDR2 FVKESK. This CDR3 has 14 residues. The CDR3 spells CASKDSHSYNEQFF. The CDR3 DNA follows: TGTGCCAGCAAAGACAGCCACTCCTACAATGAGCAGTTCTTC.

This clonotype was counted between two and nine times. A much larger clone lies one base from this, so it may be a read error. V is TRBV11-2 and J is TRBJ2-3; D is undetermined. V gave up 2 bases and J gave up 0 bases, with 9 bases separating them. Per germline, CDR1 SGHAT and CDR2 FQNNGV. This CDR3 contains 15 residues. The CDR3 region is CASSLRRFSTDTQYF. CDR3 DNA: TGTGCCAGCAGCTTACGGCGGTTCAGCACAGATACGCAGTATTTT.